The clone carrying this TCR beta chain was detected many times. The data were taken from a study of T cells in Graves' hyperthyroidism and ophthalmopathy. The V and J ends lost 1 base and 4 bases respectively, with 9 bases between them. Looked up from germline, CDR1 is SGHTA and CDR2 is FQGNSA. The CDR3 contains 14 residues. TCR beta CDR3 region amplification was performed from RNA transcripts. A first-round RT-PCR of the TCR CDR3 used the HTBI primer set. Via MiXCR, TCRdb re-called the multiplex PCR reads, giving one row per CDR3 protein. The sample comprises about 400,000 distinct CDR3 sequences, 15% to 18% of which are singletons, and 25% to 30% rests with the top ten.

Input material: blood. The V gene is TRBV7-2, the J gene TRBJ2-3; unclear D gene. The TCR was taken from a woman under 30 with Graves' hyperthyroidism that later progressed to Graves' ophthalmopathy. The CDR3 coding sequence is TGTGCCAGCAGCTTAGAGGTCTATTCAGATACGCAGTATTTT. It translates to CASSLEVYSDTQYF.